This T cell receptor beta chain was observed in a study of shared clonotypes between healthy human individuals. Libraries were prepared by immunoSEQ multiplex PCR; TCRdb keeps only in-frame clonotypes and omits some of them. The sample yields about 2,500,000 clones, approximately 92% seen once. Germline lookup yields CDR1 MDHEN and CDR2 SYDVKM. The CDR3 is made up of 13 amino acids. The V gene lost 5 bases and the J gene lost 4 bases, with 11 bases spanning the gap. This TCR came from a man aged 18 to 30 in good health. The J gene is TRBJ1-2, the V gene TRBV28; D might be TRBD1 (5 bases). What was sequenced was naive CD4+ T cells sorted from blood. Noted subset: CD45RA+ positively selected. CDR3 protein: CASSNQGGYGYTF. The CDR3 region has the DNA TGTGCCAGCAGTAACCAGGGAGGCTATGGCTACACCTTC.